The 21 T cell receptor beta chains below come from one sample, sequenced in a study of T cell responses to AZD1222 COVID-19 vaccine. The table came from immunoSEQ multiplex PCR; TCRdb's copy has only in-frame clones and leaves some out. The sample yields some 130,000 clones, roughly 80% seen once. Sequenced material: peripheral blood, taken on day 0 of AZD1222 vaccination. The source of these receptors is an adult in good health.

This chain links TRBV7-2 with TRBJ1-1; D uncertain. Germline lookup yields CDR1 SGHTA and CDR2 FQGNSA. This CDR3 has 14 residues. V was trimmed by 4 bases and J by 4 bases, leaving 13 bases between them. CDR3 in amino acids: CASSSSGSPTEAFF. In DNA form, the CDR3 reads TGTGCCAGCAGCTCCTCCGGAAGCCCCACTGAAGCTTTCTTT.

The chain recombines TRBV12-3 or TRBV12-4 with TRBJ1-2; D might be TRBD1 (6 bases). V lost 6 bases and J 3 bases, leaving 11 bases between the germline ends. This CDR3 spans 13 amino acids. The CDR3 coding sequence is TGTGCCAGCAGGAATACAGGGCACTATGGCTACACCTTC. It encodes CASRNTGHYGYTF.

The genes are TRBV6-5 and TRBJ2-1, with D perhaps matching TRBD1 or TRBD2 (5 bases each). This CDR3 contains 14 residues. V was trimmed by 2 bases and J by 10 bases, leaving 15 bases between them. Germline CDR1 is MNHEY and CDR2 is SVGAGI. The CDR3 sequence: CASSYAPGKGEQFF. Written as DNA, the CDR3 is TGTGCCAGCAGTTACGCCCCGGGGAAGGGGGAGCAGTTCTTC.

This chain joins TRBV2 and TRBJ1-4; D perhaps matches TRBD1 (6 bases). CDR1 and CDR2 from the germline V gene are SNHLY and FYNNEI. The CDR3 covers 15 residues. V lost 6 bases and J lost 4, with 15 bases in between. CDR3 coding DNA: TGTGCCAGCAGCCCCGTGACAGGCTATAATGAAAAACTGTTTTTT. The encoded protein is CASSPVTGYNEKLFF.

The chain has TRBV5-5 and TRBJ1-2; D perhaps matches TRBD1 (5 bases). Trimming stripped 0 bases from V and 4 bases from J, with 13 bases between. The CDR3 is 15 amino acids. Germline loops: CDR1 SGHKS, CDR2 YYEKEE (reference sequence). The CDR3 spells CASSLASQGGYGYTF. In DNA form, the CDR3 reads TGTGCCAGCAGCTTGGCCTCGCAGGGAGGCTATGGCTACACCTTC. Drawing the rest from reference TRBV5-5 and TRBJ1-2, the complete variable domain is DAGVTQSPTHLIKTRGQQVTLRCSPISGHKSVSWYQQVLGQGPQFIFQYYEKEERGRGNFPDRFSARQFPNYSSELNVNALLLGDSALYLCASSLASQGGYGYTFGSGTRLTVV.

V is TRBV5-1 and J is TRBJ1-6; D gene ambiguous. CDR1 is SGHRS, CDR2 YFSETQ, per germline. Trimming cost V 2 bases and J 9 bases, with 9 bases left between them. The CDR3 loop spans 13 amino acids. The CDR3 reads CASSFGVGSPLHF. As DNA, the CDR3 is TGCGCCAGCAGCTTTGGGGTAGGTTCACCCCTCCACTTT.

This chain links TRBV28 with TRBJ1-3; 7 positions match TRBD1. Trimming removed 5 bases from V and 7 bases from J; junction bases left unmatched: 11. This CDR3 contains 15 residues. Germline assignment: CDR1 MDHEN and CDR2 SYDVKM. Written as DNA, the CDR3 is TGTGCCAGCAGTATCAACACAGGGGTTAGGAACACCATATATTTT. Residues: CASSINTGVRNTIYF. The variable domain in full, with the rest retrieved from reference TRBV28 and TRBJ1-3, is DVKVTQSSRYLVKRTGEKVFLECVQDMDHENMFWYRQDPGLGLRLIYFSYDVKMKEKGDIPEGYSVSREKKERFSLILESASTNQTSMYLCASSINTGVRNTIYFGEGSWLTVV.

The chain couples TRBV6-5 to TRBJ2-3; 10 bases match TRBD1. Germline V gives CDR1 MNHEY, CDR2 SVGAGI. J lost 5 bases, V lost 2 bases, and 1 base had no gene match. The CDR3 loop spans 14 amino acids. In DNA form, the CDR3 reads TGTGCCAGCAGTTACCGGACAGGGGGAGATACGCAGTATTTT. Protein product: CASSYRTGGDTQYF.

This clone appeared once. The chain joins TRBV6-1 to TRBJ1-4; D gene uncertain. Germline CDR1 MNHNS, CDR2 SASEGT. Trimming cost V 1 base and J 0 bases, with 9 bases left between them. The CDR3 covers 16 residues. The CDR3 sequence: CASSEDPAATNEKLFF. CDR3 sequence (DNA): TGTGCCAGCAGTGAAGACCCCGCCGCAACTAATGAAAAACTGTTTTTT.

The V and J genes are TRBV19 and TRBJ1-3; D is unclear. The V end was cut by 3 bases, the J end by 0 bases, with 9 bases between. The CDR3 spans 15 residues. Germline-derived CDR1 and CDR2 are LNHDA and SQIVND (reference sequence). CDR3 in DNA: TGTGCCAGTAGTATCGGGCCGAACTCTGGAAACACCATATATTTT. Translating it yields CASSIGPNSGNTIYF.

The CDR3 nucleotides read TGTGCCAGCAGCCAAGGGCCCAGGGAAACCCTCCACTTT. Translated: CASSQGPRETLHF. The genes are TRBV4-2 and TRBJ1-6; possibly TRBD1 for D (5 bases). Per germline, CDR1 LGHNA and CDR2 YNFKEQ. V lost 1 base and J 14 bases, leaving 12 bases between the germline ends. CDR3 length equals 13 residues.

The chain joins TRBV28 to TRBJ2-5; D may be TRBD2 (6 bases). The germline V and J ends were trimmed by 7 bases and 5 bases, with 14 bases remaining between them. The CDR3 contains 13 residues. Germline V gives CDR1 MDHEN, CDR2 SYDVKM. The CDR3 sequence: CASNPTSQETQYF. CDR3 sequence (DNA): TGTGCCAGCAATCCGACTAGTCAGGAGACCCAGTACTTC. Looking up the rest from reference TRBV28 and TRBJ2-5 gives the full variable domain: DVKVTQSSRYLVKRTGEKVFLECVQDMDHENMFWYRQDPGLGLRLIYFSYDVKMKEKGDIPEGYSVSREKKERFSLILESASTNQTSMYLCASNPTSQETQYFGPGTRLLVL.

The chain links TRBV28 to TRBJ1-4, with D unclear. Germline V gene lookup returns CDR1 MDHEN and CDR2 SYDVKM. V lost 4 bases and J lost 0, with 9 bases in between. CDR3 length: 15 residues. CDR3 nucleotides: TGTGCCAGCAGTTCATCTCGAACAACTAATGAAAAACTGTTTTTT. Protein: CASSSSRTTNEKLFF.

V gene TRBV2 combines with J gene TRBJ1-2; 8 nucleotides align to TRBD1. Per germline, CDR1 SNHLY and CDR2 FYNNEI. The CDR3 contains 15 residues. The ends lost 5 bases at V and 0 bases at J; junction bases unmatched: 5. In DNA form, the CDR3 reads TGTGCCAGCAGTCCTCGGACAGGGACTAACTATGGCTACACCTTC. It yields the protein CASSPRTGTNYGYTF. The complete variable domain, with remaining parts taken from reference TRBV2 and TRBJ1-2, reads EPEVTQTPSHQVTQMGQEVILRCVPISNHLYFYWYRQILGQKVEFLVSFYNNEISEKSEIFDDQFSVERPDGSNFTLKIRSTKLEDSAMYFCASSPRTGTNYGYTFGSGTRLTVV.

The rearrangement links TRBV11-2 to TRBJ1-6; D is undetermined. The CDR3 runs to 17 residues. Germline-derived CDR1 and CDR2 are SGHAT and FQNNGV. V lost 5 bases and J 0 bases, leaving 14 bases between the germline ends. CDR3 residues: CASSPGRSDSYNSPLHF. CDR3 DNA: TGTGCCAGCAGCCCAGGCCGGAGCGACTCCTATAATTCACCCCTCCACTTT. Filled out from reference TRBV11-2 and TRBJ1-6, the complete variable domain reads EAGVAQSPRYKIIEKRQSVAFWCNPISGHATLYWYQQILGQGPKLLIQFQNNGVVDDSQLPKDRFSAERLKGVDSTLKIQPAKLEDSAVYLCASSPGRSDSYNSPLHFGNGTRLTVT.

The chain is built from TRBV3-1 (or the pseudogene TRBV3-2) and TRBJ1-3; D uncertain. This CDR3 spans 17 amino acids. Trimming took 1 base from V and 2 from J, leaving 15 bases between them. Germline V CDR1 and CDR2: LGHDT, YNNKEL (reference sequence). CDR3 coding DNA: TGTGCCAGCAGCCAAGTAAATTGGGGAGTCGCTGGAAACACCATATATTTT. Amino acid sequence: CASSQVNWGVAGNTIYF.

The gene calls are TRBV27 and TRBJ2-5, with a weak D call TRBD1 (7 bases). V was clipped by 5 bases and J by 5 bases, with 21 bases between them. CDR1 and CDR2 from the germline V gene are MNHEY and SMNVEV (reference sequence). The CDR3 loop spans 16 amino acids. Here the CDR3 DNA reads TGTGCCAGCAGTGACCAGACAGGGAGGTGGGCGGAGACCCAGTACTTC. The encoded protein is CASSDQTGRWAETQYF.

The V call is TRBV6-5, the J call TRBJ2-6; D call uncertain. This CDR3 is built from 14 residues. The germline CDR1 and CDR2 sequences are MNHEY and SVGAGI. V lost 7 bases to trimming and J lost 5 bases, with 12 bases between them. The CDR3 DNA reads TGTGCCAGCACAGACCGTTTGAGGGCCAACGTCCTGACTTTC. Its translation is CASTDRLRANVLTF.

The gene calls are TRBV19 and TRBJ2-6, with D perhaps TRBD1 (5 bases). Looked up from germline, CDR1 is LNHDA and CDR2 is SQIVND (reference sequence). The length of the CDR3 is 14 residues. V lost 5 bases, J lost 4 bases, and 9 bases lay in between. CDR3 loop: CASSQGAGANVLTF. The CDR3 DNA reads TGTGCCAGTAGTCAAGGGGCCGGGGCCAACGTCCTGACTTTC.

The rearrangement links TRBV24-1 to TRBJ2-4; D is uncertain. Trimming removed 7 bases at V and 3 bases at J, with 9 bases between. Looked up from germline, CDR1 is KGHDR and CDR2 is SFDVKD. This CDR3 spans 13 amino acids. DNA of the CDR3: TGTGCCACCAGGGACCCCGACAAAAACATTCAGTACTTC. This translates into CATRDPDKNIQYF.

The genes are TRBV3-1 (or the pseudogene TRBV3-2) and TRBJ2-7; perhaps TRBD2 as D (6 bases). This CDR3 spans 15 amino acids. The V end lost 2 bases, the J end lost 0 bases, and 11 bases lay between the germline ends. Per germline, CDR1 LGHDT and CDR2 YNNKEL (reference sequence). CDR3 protein: CASSQRAGSSYEQYF. Written as DNA, the CDR3 is TGTGCCAGCAGCCAAAGGGCGGGGAGCTCCTACGAGCAGTACTTC.